Shown below are 20 T cell receptor beta chains from a single sample sequenced in a study of T cell repertoires in cytomegalovirus infection. MiXCR, applied by TCRdb to the reads, yields one record per CDR3 protein. The profile covers 500,000 or so distinct CDR3 sequences, with about 17% appearing a single time and 20% to 30% taken by the ten largest. Sequencing was done on a sample of CD8+ T cells from PBMCs. The receptors originated from a human donor in good health (CMV status not recorded). Some clones in this sample may be carry-over from other donors' samples.

In this sample, this clonotype turned up many times. This chain connects TRBV12-3 or TRBV12-4 to TRBJ1-2; 7 bases line up with TRBD1. Trimming cost V 4 bases and J 2 bases; bases outside gene matches: 4. This CDR3 is 14 amino acids long. Here the CDR3 reads CASSSTTGNYGYTF. CDR3 bases: TGTGCCAGCAGTTCTACGACAGGGAACTATGGCTACACCTTC.

At least ten counts were recorded for this clonotype. This chain uses TRBV6-1 with TRBJ1-5; D uncertain. Germline values: CDR1 MNHNS, CDR2 SASEGT. Trimming took 3 bases from V and 0 from J, leaving 12 bases between them. This CDR3 has 16 amino acids. CDR3 nucleotides: TGTGCCAGCAGTGACCCCGTGGAGTATAGCAATCAGCCCCAGCATTTT. Translating gives CASSDPVEYSNQPQHF.

The genes are TRBV29-1 and TRBJ1-2; D ambiguous. V was cut by 4 bases and J by 6 bases, with 12 bases left in between. The germline V gene encodes CDR1 SQVTM and CDR2 ANQGSEA. This CDR3 has 12 residues. CDR3 nucleotides: TGCAGCGTTGTCGCACGGGAGGATGGCTACACCTTC. Its protein product is CSVVAREDGYTF.

The table lists this clonotype with many counts. The rearrangement joins TRBV7-8 to TRBJ2-5; D is unresolved. The V end lost 1 base, the J end lost 3 bases, and 9 bases lay between the germline ends. Germline V gives CDR1 SGHVS, CDR2 FQNEAQ. The length of the CDR3 is 14 residues. CDR3 nucleotide sequence: TGTGCCAGCAGCTTAGGATCCGTAGAAGAGACCCAGTACTTC. Its protein product is CASSLGSVEETQYF.

Many counts were recorded for this clonotype. CDR3 loop: CASSQEEGGDLLYEQYF. The CDR3 DNA follows: TGTGCCAGCAGCCAAGAAGAAGGGGGAGACCTTCTCTACGAGCAGTACTTC. V and J are TRBV3-1 and TRBJ2-7; the D gene is possibly TRBD1 (6 bases). This CDR3 comprises 17 residues. Germline V lookup: CDR1 LGHDT, CDR2 YNNKEL (reference sequence). V was clipped by 0 bases and J by 3 bases, with 18 bases between them.

This clonotype was observed a few times. V and J are TRBV6-6 and TRBJ2-7, with TRBD1 matching 10 bases. The germline V gene encodes CDR1 MNHNY and CDR2 SVGAGI (reference sequence). After removal of 6 bases from V and 5 bases from J, the junction contained 10 bases not matched to a gene. The CDR3 is made up of 15 amino acids. The CDR3 spells CASRLRQGASDEQYF. The CDR3 DNA reads as TGTGCCAGCAGGCTACGACAGGGGGCTTCTGACGAGCAGTACTTC.

This clonotype has just a few counts. V and J are TRBV27 and TRBJ2-2, with D unclear. The CDR3 loop spans 15 amino acids. CDR1 and CDR2 (germline): MNHEY, SMNVEV (reference sequence). With 0 bases removed from V and 3 bases from J, the gap between germline ends came to 8 bases. The CDR3 DNA is TGTGCCAGCAGTTTATCGGCCGGACACACCGGGGAGCTGTTTTTT. Translated: CASSLSAGHTGELFF.

This clonotype appeared a few times. The rearrangement uses TRBV4-1 and TRBJ2-7; D is uncertain. Deletions cut 0 bases from V and 6 bases from J, with 9 bases between. Germline CDR1 and CDR2: MGHRA and YSYEKL. This CDR3 is built from 13 residues. The CDR3 nucleotides read TGCGCCAGCAGCCAAGATCCCCTTAGCGAGCAGTACTTC. Protein: CASSQDPLSEQYF.

This clonotype was picked up many times. The CDR3, as DNA: TGTGCCAGCAGTTTTCTGTCCGGGAACACTGAAGCTTTCTTT. It translates to CASSFLSGNTEAFF. The chain employs TRBV28 and TRBJ1-1; D is undetermined. The CDR3 is 14 residues long. The germline V gene encodes CDR1 MDHEN and CDR2 SYDVKM. V was shortened by 3 bases and J by 1 base, with 9 bases between the two germline ends.

This clonotype was recorded many times. This chain links TRBV19 with TRBJ2-7, with 10 bases fitting TRBD1. Germline-derived CDR1 and CDR2 are LNHDA and SQIVND (reference sequence). CDR3 length: 14 residues. V gave up 10 bases and J gave up 4 bases; unmatched junction bases: 10. DNA for the CDR3: TGTGCCACCCACTCCGGGACAGGGGAATACGAGCAGTACTTC. It specifies CATHSGTGEYEQYF.

This clonotype was seen repeatedly, ten times or more. The chain has TRBV6-5 and TRBJ1-1; a possible D gene is TRBD1 (6 bases). The length of the CDR3 is 23 residues. Deletions cut 2 bases from V and 0 bases from J, with 34 bases between. Germline CDR1 reads MNHEY; CDR2 reads SVGAGI. CDR3 sequence reads: CASSYRLGREQGAGASMNTEAFF. The CDR3 DNA follows: TGTGCCAGCAGTTACCGTCTGGGCCGAGAACAGGGCGCAGGGGCTAGCATGAACACTGAAGCTTTCTTT.

This clonotype was counted only a few times. The rearrangement joins TRBV27 to TRBJ1-2; D gene ambiguous. Trimming took 3 bases from V and 6 from J, leaving 11 bases between them. In germline, CDR1 is MNHEY, CDR2 SMNVEV (reference sequence). This CDR3 region has 13 residues. The CDR3 sequence: CASSFSGENGYTF. The CDR3 DNA reads TGTGCCAGCAGTTTTAGCGGGGAGAATGGCTACACCTTC.

The chain couples TRBV16 to TRBJ1-1; no clear D. V lost 1 base, J lost 4 bases, and 10 bases lay in between. CDR3 length: 14 residues. Germline V gene sequence: CDR1 KGHSY, CDR2 FQNENV. The CDR3 sequence is CASSQFKGGTEAFF. In DNA form, the CDR3 reads TGTGCCAGCAGCCAATTTAAGGGCGGCACTGAAGCTTTCTTT.

In its sample, this clonotype was seen a few times. This sequence joins TRBV4-1 and TRBJ2-1; TRBD2 agrees at 13 bases. Per the germline V gene, CDR1 is MGHRA and CDR2 is YSYEKL. The CDR3 is 16 amino acids. J lost 5 bases, V lost 5 bases, and 6 bases had no gene match. The chain's CDR3 is CASSIRTSGRDNEQFF. The CDR3 DNA follows: TGCGCCAGCAGCATCCGGACTAGCGGGAGAGACAATGAGCAGTTCTTC.

This clonotype has ten or more counts. The chain links TRBV12-3 or TRBV12-4 to TRBJ2-3; weak D call: TRBD1 (5 bases). The CDR3 is 15 residues long. With 7 bases removed from V and 7 bases from J, the gap between germline ends came to 21 bases. The CDR3 reads CASTPIDSEIYTQYF. CDR3 nucleotide sequence: TGTGCCAGCACCCCCATAGACAGCGAGATTTATACGCAGTATTTT.

Of note for this clonotype: The CDR3 end shows no conserved phenylalanine or tryptophan, and so a read error is likely. The limits of the CDR3 on the DNA are not certain, so only TCRdb's listed CDR3 is given. This chain joins TRBV28 and TRBJ2-1; the table assigns TRBD2, which was not confirmed against the DNA. Looked up from germline, CDR1 is MDHEN and CDR2 is SYDVKM. Termini included, the CDR3 measures 16 amino acids. CDR3 residues: CASRSRLAAIISEQLL.

This clonotype showed up many times. This chain uses TRBV28 with TRBJ1-2; D call uncertain. Per the germline V gene, CDR1 is MDHEN and CDR2 is SYDVKM. There are 16 residues in the CDR3. Deletions cut 5 bases from V and 3 bases from J, with 19 bases between. DNA for the CDR3: TGTGCCAGCAGTGCCCCCGAGGATTTCCGACACTATGGCTACACCTTC. Translated, it gives CASSAPEDFRHYGYTF.

This clonotype has just a few counts. The genes are TRBV29-1 and TRBJ2-7, with TRBD2 matching over 13 bases. The CDR3 loop spans 17 amino acids. J lost 2 bases, V lost 4 bases, and 11 bases had no gene match. Germline CDR1 SQVTM, CDR2 ANQGSEA. CDR3: CSVVTSGRGFAPYEQYF. The DNA of the CDR3 is TGCAGCGTTGTAACTAGCGGGAGGGGTTTCGCTCCCTACGAGCAGTACTTC.

This clonotype was detected ten times or more. This rearrangement joins TRBV7-9 to TRBJ1-2; D remains ambiguous. V lost 1 base and J 1 base, leaving 13 bases between the germline ends. Germline-derived CDR1 and CDR2 are SEHNR and FQNEAQ (reference sequence). The CDR3 runs to 16 residues. The CDR3 spells CASSLEPDGFNYGYTF. The DNA for the CDR3 is TGTGCCAGCAGCTTAGAACCTGACGGTTTTAACTATGGCTACACCTTC.

This clonotype was picked up a small number of times. The V gene is TRBV29-1, the J gene TRBJ1-2; 7 nucleotides agree with TRBD1. J lost 4 bases, V lost 5 bases, and 7 bases had no gene match. The CDR3 covers 13 residues. Germline assignment: CDR1 SQVTM and CDR2 ANQGSEA. The CDR3 DNA is TGCAGCGTTACCCGTGACAGGGCCTATGGCTACACCTTC. Translated, it gives CSVTRDRAYGYTF.